Sequencing of this T cell receptor (beta chain) was carried out in a study of T cell responses to AZD1222 COVID-19 vaccine. Study-wide context: The study pooled second doses at about 4 or about 12 weeks. Findings of the study overall: After two AZD1222 doses, spike-specific TCR breadth and depth rose versus day 0.

This CDR3 has 15 residues. Germline V lookup: CDR1 SGHRS, CDR2 YFSETQ. Trimming pared 2 bases from V and 4 bases from J, leaving 15 bases between. Only in-frame clones appear in the TCRdb table, and some are missing; sequencing was by immunoSEQ multiplex PCR. The repertoire includes more than 110,000 clones, around 88% of them detected once, and roughly 3.8% sits in the top ten. With respect to this clone: Antigen: not known.

The clonotype originates from an adult in good health. This sample comprised peripheral blood, obtained on day 0 of AZD1222 vaccination. The chain uses TRBV5-1 and TRBJ1-1, with D uncertain. The DNA for the CDR3 is TGCGCCAGCAGCTTAAGGGTGATAGGTTCCACTGAAGCTTTCTTT. Translating gives CASSLRVIGSTEAFF.